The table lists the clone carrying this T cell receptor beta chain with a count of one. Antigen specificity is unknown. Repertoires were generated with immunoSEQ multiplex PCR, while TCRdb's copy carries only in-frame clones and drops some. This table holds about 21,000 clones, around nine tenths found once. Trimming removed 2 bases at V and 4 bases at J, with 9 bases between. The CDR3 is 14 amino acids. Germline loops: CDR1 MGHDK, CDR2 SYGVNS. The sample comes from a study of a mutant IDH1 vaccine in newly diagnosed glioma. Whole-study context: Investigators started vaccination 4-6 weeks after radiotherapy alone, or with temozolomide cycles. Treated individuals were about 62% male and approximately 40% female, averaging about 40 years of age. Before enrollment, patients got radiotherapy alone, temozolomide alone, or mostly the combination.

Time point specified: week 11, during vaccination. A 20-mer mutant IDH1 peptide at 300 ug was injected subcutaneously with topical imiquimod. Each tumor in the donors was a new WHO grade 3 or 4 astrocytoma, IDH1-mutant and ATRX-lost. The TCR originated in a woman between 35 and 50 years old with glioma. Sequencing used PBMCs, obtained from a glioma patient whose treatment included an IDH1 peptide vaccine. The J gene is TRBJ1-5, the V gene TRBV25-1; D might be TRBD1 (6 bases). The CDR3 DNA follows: TGTGCCAGCAGTGAAGGAGACAGGAATCAGCCCCAGCATTTT. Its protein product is CASSEGDRNQPQHF.